Below, 21 T cell receptor beta chains from the same sample are listed, as sequenced in a study of monozygotic twins with inflammatory bowel disease. TCRdb re-called the 5' RACE reads; every CDR3 protein appears as one record, without DNA. This listing includes approximately 100,000 distinct CDR3 sequences. The sequencing input was blood. The source of these receptors is a human donor with ulcerative colitis or Crohn's disease, or a healthy co-twin of an affected twin (not recorded which).

The chain couples TRBV5-1 to TRBJ2-5; lacking DNA, the TRBD1 call made by TCRdb goes unchecked. Germline V gene data show CDR1 as SGHRS and CDR2 as YFSETQ. This CDR3 comprises 16 residues. Here the CDR3 reads CASSFLNAGVQETQYF.

The chain employs TRBV10-3 and TRBJ2-7; TCRdb's D gene call, TRBD1, goes unchecked for lack of DNA. This CDR3 has 15 amino acids. Germline assignment: CDR1 ENHRY and CDR2 SYGVKD. The CDR3 loop reads CAIKVDRGNYYEQYF.

The chain joins TRBV18 to TRBJ2-1; TCRdb's D call, TRBD1, is unchecked because there is no DNA. The CDR3 has 16 residues. CDR1 is KGHSH, CDR2 LQKENI, per germline. The CDR3 region is CASSPQGGGSYNEQFF.

The chain couples TRBV5-1 to TRBJ2-7; the D call of TRBD2 rests on TCRdb alone, since no DNA is present to check it. Looked up from germline, CDR1 is SGHRS and CDR2 is YFSETQ. The CDR3 length is 13 residues. The CDR3 here is CASSGGSSYEQYF.

J is TRBJ1-1 and V is TRBV5-1; TCRdb names TRBD1, which stays unverified in the absence of DNA. The length of the CDR3 is 15 residues. Germline V gives CDR1 SGHRS, CDR2 YFSETQ. CDR3 protein: CASSLQTELNTEAFF.

V usage is TRBV28 and J usage is TRBJ1-1. The CDR3 is 13 residues long. Germline assignment: CDR1 MDHEN and CDR2 SYDVKM. CDR3 region: CASSLVSGAEAFF.

The V call is TRBV5-1, the J call TRBJ1-4. The germline gives CDR1 SGHRS, CDR2 YFSETQ. The CDR3 has 16 residues. CDR3 amino acids: CASSLVPGSTNEKLFF.

The gene calls are TRBV5-1 and TRBJ2-3; TCRdb names TRBD1, which stays unverified in the absence of DNA. Germline CDR1 and CDR2: SGHRS and YFSETQ. This CDR3 has 14 amino acids. The CDR3 loop is CASTVGYREDTQYF. The whole variable domain, remainder taken from reference TRBV5-1 and TRBJ2-3, is KAGVTQTPRYLIKTRGQQVTLSCSPISGHRSVSWYQQTPGQGLQFLFEYFSETQRNKGNFPGRFSGRQFSNSRSEMNVSTLELGDSALYLCASTVGYREDTQYFGPGTRLTVL.

This rearrangement joins TRBV11-2 to TRBJ2-2; as DNA is missing, the TRBD1 call by TCRdb cannot be tested. This CDR3 has 16 amino acids. In germline, CDR1 is SGHAT, CDR2 FQNNGV. Here the CDR3 reads CASSSLNRGRTGELFF.

The chain combines TRBV20-1 with TRBJ1-1. The CDR3 extends over 12 amino acids. The germline V gene has CDR1 DFQATT and CDR2 SNEGSKA (reference sequence). The CDR3 spells CSASGMNTEAFF.

This sequence joins TRBV19 and TRBJ1-2; checking the TCRdb D call of TRBD1 is not possible without DNA. Germline-derived CDR1 and CDR2 are LNHDA and SQIVND (reference sequence). The CDR3 covers 13 residues. CDR3 protein: CASSARGSYGYTF.

V and J are TRBV4-2 and TRBJ2-7; TCRdb reports TRBD2, a call that lacks DNA to check it against. CDR1 and CDR2 (germline): LGHNA, YNFKEQ. The CDR3 is made up of 15 amino acids. The CDR3 here is CASSQAWISGLREYF.

The genes are TRBV12-3 or TRBV12-4 and TRBJ2-1; TCRdb outputs TRBD1, but without DNA this stays unchecked. There are 16 residues in the CDR3. CDR3 residues: CASSGGRRLSYNEQFF.

This chain connects TRBV3-1 to TRBJ2-7. The V gene's germline CDR1 is LGHDT and CDR2 YNNKEL (reference sequence). This CDR3 is 15 amino acids long. CDR3: CASSQEGGSTYEQYF.

The V gene is TRBV5-1, the J gene TRBJ1-2; TCRdb's D gene call, TRBD1, goes unchecked for lack of DNA. The CDR3 spans 15 residues. From germline, CDR1 is SGHRS and CDR2 YFSETQ. The CDR3 loop reads CASSPGTGPLYGYTF.

The chain couples TRBV7-9 to TRBJ1-2; the TRBD1 assignment by TCRdb is unverifiable without DNA. The CDR3 contains 15 residues. The germline V gene encodes CDR1 SEHNR and CDR2 FQNEAQ (reference sequence). The CDR3 reads CASSRGQGPNYGYTF.

The chain is built from TRBV27 and TRBJ2-1; as DNA is missing, the TRBD1 call by TCRdb cannot be tested. Germline CDR1 MNHEY, CDR2 SMNVEV (reference sequence). CDR3 length: 11 residues. CDR3: CATHRDNEQFF.

The chain combines TRBV27 with TRBJ1-5. Germline V gene sequence: CDR1 MNHEY, CDR2 SMNVEV (reference sequence). The CDR3 extends over 14 amino acids. The CDR3 sequence: CSSSFRRGNQPQHF.

The chain carries TRBV6-2 or TRBV6-3 and TRBJ2-4; as DNA is missing, the TRBD1 call by TCRdb cannot be tested. CDR1 and CDR2 from the germline V gene are MNHEY and SVGEGT. The CDR3 has 18 residues. The CDR3 protein is CASSPGHGIYLAKNIQYF.

CDR3 amino acids: CASSLDREPQYF. This chain connects TRBV11-2 to TRBJ2-5. The CDR3 spans 12 residues. Germline V gives CDR1 SGHAT, CDR2 FQNNGV. The full variable domain, with the rest looked up from reference TRBV11-2 and TRBJ2-5, is EAGVAQSPRYKIIEKRQSVAFWCNPISGHATLYWYQQILGQGPKLLIQFQNNGVVDDSQLPKDRFSAERLKGVDSTLKIQPAKLEDSAVYLCASSLDREPQYFGPGTRLLVL.

The J gene is TRBJ2-3, the V gene TRBV28; TCRdb gives TRBD2 as the D gene, but with no DNA this cannot be confirmed. The CDR3 runs 14 residues. Germline CDR1 is MDHEN and CDR2 is SYDVKM. The chain's CDR3 is CASSPLGPTDTQYF.